The 16 T cell receptor beta chains below were found in one sample sequenced in a study of spatial heterogeneity in lung cancer. Noted time point: sample taken at primary tumor resection. TCRdb reanalysed the 5' RACE reads using MiXCR and keeps one entry per CDR3 protein. This table holds over 10,000 distinct CDR3 sequences, 3% to 4% found once. Study-level results: Tracking of tumor mutation counts was seen in expanded intratumoral alpha and beta TCR counts.

These receptors' targets are unknown. This specimen consisted of lung tumor tissue, obtained at surgery. These receptors all come from a male donor with early-stage non-small cell lung cancer.

At least ten counts were recorded for this clonotype. The chain combines TRBV13 with TRBJ2-7; tentatively, D is TRBD1 (5 bases). The germline CDR1 and CDR2 sequences are PRHDT and FYEKMQ (reference sequence). Trimming shortened V by 1 base and J by 1 base, and 11 bases separated the two germline ends. This CDR3 region has 15 residues. CDR3 bases: TGTGCCAGCAGCTTAGACGACAGCCCTTCCTACGAGCAGTACTTC. Amino acid sequence: CASSLDDSPSYEQYF.

The genes are TRBV10-3 and TRBJ2-2; D may be TRBD2 (6 bases). This CDR3 comprises 14 residues. V was shortened by 6 bases and J by 4 bases, with 12 bases between the two germline ends. Germline CDR1 reads ENHRY; CDR2 reads SYGVKD. In DNA, the CDR3 is TGTGCCATCAGGAGTGCAGCGGGCACCGGGGAGCTGTTTTTT. Residues: CAIRSAAGTGELFF.

At least ten counts were recorded for this clonotype. J is TRBJ2-1 and V is TRBV6-1; 11 bases map to TRBD2. Germline CDR1 MNHNS, CDR2 SASEGT. The junction had 5 bases not matched to a gene; V was cut back by 7 bases and J by 3 bases. The CDR3 runs to 15 residues. In DNA, the CDR3 is TGTGCCAGCACCCCGACTAGCGGGGACTACAATGAGCAGTTCTTC. Translated: CASTPTSGDYNEQFF.

This clonotype was picked up many times. The chain links TRBV5-1 to TRBJ2-2, with D possibly called TRBD1 or TRBD2 (5 bases each). V shed 0 bases and J shed 0 bases, with 15 bases lying between them. Germline values: CDR1 SGHRS, CDR2 YFSETQ. This CDR3 is 18 amino acids long. CDR3 in DNA: TGCGCCAGCAGCTTGGCCATGGGGGTTGGAGCGAACACCGGGGAGCTGTTTTTT. Its translation is CASSLAMGVGANTGELFF.

This clonotype is deemed medium-sized. V is TRBV7-2 and J is TRBJ2-1; a possible D gene is TRBD2 (6 bases). Trimming stripped 0 bases from V and 4 bases from J, with 7 bases between. This CDR3 has 14 residues. Germline loops: CDR1 SGHTA, CDR2 FQGNSA. Written as DNA, the CDR3 is TGTGCCAGCAGCTTAGCGGGGGGTTACAATGAGCAGTTCTTC. Translation gives CASSLAGGYNEQFF.

This clonotype was seen many times. Here the CDR3 DNA reads TGTGCCAGCAGCAACCCAGGGGGGAGCGACTATGGCTACACCTTC. Translation: CASSNPGGSDYGYTF. This rearrangement joins TRBV4-2 to TRBJ1-2; 7 positions agree with TRBD1. CDR3 length: 15 residues. Looked up from germline, CDR1 is LGHNA and CDR2 is YNFKEQ. The junction had 9 bases not matched to a gene; V was cut back by 5 bases and J by 3 bases.

In its sample, this clonotype was seen many times. The CDR3 reads CASSLLASRSSTDTQYF. The CDR3 nucleotides read TGCGCCAGCAGCTTGCTGGCCAGTCGGTCTAGCACAGATACGCAGTATTTT. V gene TRBV5-1 combines with J gene TRBJ2-3; D unresolved. Germline CDR1 SGHRS, CDR2 YFSETQ. V shed 1 base and J shed 0 bases, with 15 bases lying between them. This CDR3 region has 17 residues.

This clonotype was counted many times. The rearrangement links TRBV19 to TRBJ2-2; D gene unclear. The germline V gene encodes CDR1 LNHDA and CDR2 SQIVND (reference sequence). Trimming pared 7 bases from V and 1 base from J, leaving 7 bases between. This CDR3 has 13 amino acids. In nucleotides, the CDR3 is TGTGCCAGTACCCCAAGGAACACCGGGGAGCTGTTTTTT. Translation gives CASTPRNTGELFF.

This clonotype was seen repeatedly, ten times or more. The rearrangement links TRBV28 to TRBJ2-5; 8 bases are a match to TRBD1. V lost 4 bases, J lost 4 bases, and 8 bases stayed unmatched. The CDR3 sequence is 15 residues long. Germline-derived CDR1 and CDR2 are MDHEN and SYDVKM. Written as DNA, the CDR3 is TGTGCCAGCAGTTCCTCAGGACAGGGTCGAGAGACCCAGTACTTC. Its protein product is CASSSSGQGRETQYF.

This clonotype was found many times. This rearrangement joins TRBV5-1 to TRBJ1-3, with D unclear. The CDR3 contains 16 residues. Between the trimmed V and J ends, which lost 0 bases and 1 base, there was a span of 11 bases. Germline V gene lookup returns CDR1 SGHRS and CDR2 YFSETQ. CDR3 sequence reads: CASSLGNSGSGNTIYF. CDR3 sequence (DNA): TGCGCCAGCAGCTTGGGAAATTCGGGATCTGGAAACACCATATATTTT.

CDR3 nucleotide sequence: TGTGCCAGCAGCCGGGGGACAGATAACTATGGCTACACCTTC. Protein product: CASSRGTDNYGYTF. The J gene is TRBJ1-2, the V gene TRBV7-9; 7 positions agree with TRBD1. The V gene's germline CDR1 is SEHNR and CDR2 FQNEAQ (reference sequence). The trim removed 5 bases at V and 1 base at J, leaving 4 bases unmatched. The CDR3 is made up of 14 amino acids.

Judged by abundance, this clonotype is medium-sized. CDR3 sequence (DNA): TGTGCCACCATGCCTCGAGGGACCGGGGAGCTGTTTTTT. Protein sequence: CATMPRGTGELFF. The chain carries TRBV15 and TRBJ2-2; the D gene is possibly TRBD2 (5 bases). The CDR3 spans 13 residues. The germline V and J ends were trimmed by 7 bases and 5 bases, with 11 bases remaining between them. Looked up from germline, CDR1 is LNHNV and CDR2 is YYDKDF (reference sequence).

Within the sample, this clonotype is medium-sized (0.01 to 0.1%). The rearrangement joins TRBV7-2 to TRBJ2-5; no clear D. This CDR3 is 11 amino acids long. V lost 2 bases and J lost 5, with 3 bases in between. Germline V gene data show CDR1 as SGHTA and CDR2 as FQGNSA. The CDR3 DNA follows: TGTGCCAGCAGCTTACAGGAGACCCAGTACTTC. Its protein product is CASSLQETQYF.

Ten or more counts support this clonotype. Mismatch with germline at one junction end may stem from a read error. The chain joins TRBV19 to TRBJ2-6; D not resolved. This CDR3 has 15 residues. Germline V gene sequence: CDR1 LNHDA, CDR2 SQIVND (reference sequence). CDR3 in amino acids: CAGSINRAGANVLTF. CDR3 in DNA: TGTGCCGGTAGTATCAACCGGGCTGGGGCCAACGTCCTGACTTTC.

This clonotype was recorded many times. This chain uses TRBV7-9 with TRBJ1-1; 9 bases line up with TRBD1. This CDR3 is built from 15 residues. Trimming cost V 5 bases and J 1 base; bases outside gene matches: 5. From germline, CDR1 is SEHNR and CDR2 FQNEAQ (reference sequence). The CDR3 here is CASSQQGAGNTEAFF. The CDR3 DNA reads TGTGCCAGCAGCCAACAGGGGGCGGGGAACACTGAAGCTTTCTTT. Using reference TRBV7-9 and TRBJ1-1 for the parts outside the CDR3, the full variable domain is DTGVSQNPRHKITKRGQNVTFRCDPISEHNRLYWYRQTLGQGPEFLTYFQNEAQLEKSRLLSDRFSAERPKGSFSTLEIQRTEQGDSAMYLCASSQQGAGNTEAFFGQGTRLTVV.

In this sample, this clonotype turned up many times. The rearrangement uses TRBV10-2 and TRBJ2-1; perhaps D is TRBD1 or TRBD2 (6 bases each). Germline V lookup: CDR1 WSHSY, CDR2 SAAADI. V was shortened by 8 bases and J by 6 bases, with 14 bases between the two germline ends. This CDR3 contains 13 residues. DNA for the CDR3: TGCGCCAGCGGGAGGACAGCGGGCAATGAGCAGTTCTTC. This translates into CASGRTAGNEQFF.